Following are 13 T cell receptor beta chains from one sample sequenced in a study of T cells after yellow fever vaccination. Using its own MiXCR run on the 5' RACE reads, TCRdb lists one record per CDR3 protein. The table records fewer than 450,000 distinct CDR3 sequences, 3% to 4.5% of them present only once. Sequenced here: PBMCs, sampled 5 days after the yellow fever booster vaccination. The receptors shown here come from a man younger than 35 who received the YFV17D yellow fever vaccine.

This clonotype occurred many times. The chain uses TRBV7-2 and TRBJ2-5; 7 bases are shared with TRBD2. The germline V gene has CDR1 SGHTA and CDR2 FQGNSA. Trimming removed 5 bases from V and 1 base from J; junction bases left unmatched: 10. The CDR3 sequence is 16 residues long. The CDR3 DNA reads TGTGCCAGCAGCGCCGTGGGAGGGGTTAGCCAAGAGACCCAGTACTTC. This translates into CASSAVGGVSQETQYF.

This clonotype turned up a few times. V usage is TRBV28 and J usage is TRBJ2-7; D unresolved. The CDR3 covers 13 residues. The V end lost 3 bases, the J end lost 0 bases, and 6 bases lay between the germline ends. The germline V gene has CDR1 MDHEN and CDR2 SYDVKM. The CDR3 loop is CASSFGVSYEQYV. CDR3 nucleotides: TGTGCCAGCAGTTTTGGAGTCTCCTACGAGCAGTACGTC.

A few counts support this clonotype. The chain links TRBV12-3 or TRBV12-4 to TRBJ1-2; TRBD1 aligns across 10 bases. V was pared by 7 bases and J by 7 bases, with 9 bases of the junction left unmatched. The CDR3 totals 14 residues. CDR3 sequence reads: CASTWGTGAFGYTF. The CDR3 coding sequence is TGTGCCAGCACCTGGGGGACAGGGGCTTTTGGCTACACCTTC.

This clonotype was picked up a small number of times. This chain uses TRBV5-1 with TRBJ2-1; D not resolved. This CDR3 region has 13 residues. Germline CDR1 and CDR2: SGHRS and YFSETQ. The V gene lost 1 base and the J gene lost 8 bases, with 10 bases spanning the gap. CDR3 sequence (DNA): TGCGCCAGCAGCTTGATGTTGGGCGATGAGCAGTTCTTC. Its translation: CASSLMLGDEQFF. The full variable domain, its missing parts supplied by reference TRBV5-1 and TRBJ2-1, is KAGVTQTPRYLIKTRGQQVTLSCSPISGHRSVSWYQQTPGQGLQFLFEYFSETQRNKGNFPGRFSGRQFSNSRSEMNVSTLELGDSALYLCASSLMLGDEQFFGPGTRLTVL.

The rearrangement joins TRBV5-1 to TRBJ2-7; no clear D gene. Germline assignment: CDR1 SGHRS and CDR2 YFSETQ. There are 15 residues in the CDR3. V lost 3 bases, J lost 4 bases, and 17 bases lay in between. The CDR3 protein is CASSSDPARIYEQYF. CDR3 nucleotides: TGCGCCAGCAGCTCGGACCCAGCGAGGATATACGAGCAGTACTTC.

The chain carries TRBV7-2 and TRBJ2-5, with D possibly matching TRBD2 (5 bases). Trimming pared 5 bases from V and 1 base from J, leaving 11 bases between. CDR3 length: 14 amino acids. The germline V gene encodes CDR1 SGHTA and CDR2 FQGNSA. CDR3 in amino acids: CASSPRVLQETQYF. The CDR3 nucleotides are TGTGCCAGCAGCCCGAGGGTACTCCAAGAGACCCAGTACTTC.

The CDR3 region has the DNA TGCAGTGCTAGAGATCTCGAGTTTGGGAGAGCTAACTATGGCTACACCTTC. It is translated as CSARDLEFGRANYGYTF. The chain joins TRBV20-1 to TRBJ1-2, with D unresolved. In germline, CDR1 is DFQATT, CDR2 SNEGSKA (reference sequence). V lost 0 bases and J lost 0, with 17 bases in between. The CDR3 is made up of 17 amino acids.

This CDR3 is CASSPFSPNTGELFF. CDR3 in DNA: TGTGCCAGCAGCCCCTTTAGCCCGAACACCGGGGAGCTGTTTTTT. The rearrangement links TRBV12-3 or TRBV12-4 to TRBJ2-2; D is ambiguous. The CDR3 extends over 15 amino acids. V lost 6 bases to trimming and J lost 0 bases, with 11 bases between them.

This clonotype was picked up many times. V usage is TRBV5-1 and J usage is TRBJ1-1, with D maybe TRBD1 (5 bases). Germline-derived CDR1 and CDR2 are SGHRS and YFSETQ. Deletions cut 2 bases from V and 6 bases from J, with 11 bases between. This CDR3 comprises 13 residues. This CDR3 reads CASSFGDHAEAFF. The DNA for the CDR3 is TGCGCCAGCAGCTTCGGGGACCACGCTGAAGCTTTCTTT.

This clonotype has a count of ten or more. The CDR3 sequence is CASSYNRGQSTQYF. In DNA form, the CDR3 reads TGTGCCAGCAGCTACAACAGGGGGCAGAGTACGCAGTATTTT. The V gene is TRBV7-2, the J gene TRBJ2-3, with 9 positions matching TRBD1. With V trimmed by 4 bases and J by 8 bases, 7 bases remained unmatched. This CDR3 region has 14 residues. From germline, CDR1 is SGHTA and CDR2 FQGNSA.

The CDR3 region has the DNA TGCGCCAGCAGCTTGGCTCCGGGAGCGGCAGATACGCAGTATTTT. Translated: CASSLAPGAADTQYF. The gene calls are TRBV5-1 and TRBJ2-3; weak D call: TRBD2 (6 bases). CDR1 SGHRS and CDR2 YFSETQ come from the germline V gene. CDR3 length: 15 residues. With 0 bases removed from V and 4 bases from J, the gap between germline ends came to 12 bases.

The chain links TRBV6-5 to TRBJ2-7; either TRBD1 or TRBD2 may supply D (5 bases each). V was cut by 5 bases and J by 2 bases, with 16 bases left in between. The CDR3 covers 15 residues. The germline CDR1 and CDR2 sequences are MNHEY and SVGAGI. CDR3: CASSPLLEGPYEQYF. For the CDR3, the DNA is TGTGCCAGCAGTCCCTTACTTGAGGGACCCTACGAGCAGTACTTC.

In this sample, this clonotype turned up many times. The V gene is TRBV4-3, the J gene TRBJ1-1, with 8 bases aligning to TRBD1. With V trimmed by 1 base and J by 10 bases, 2 bases remained unmatched. Germline assignment: CDR1 LGHNA and CDR2 YSLEER. The CDR3 covers 12 residues. The chain's CDR3 is CASSQGTGPAFF. The CDR3 nucleotides read TGCGCCAGCAGCCAAGGGACAGGGCCAGCTTTCTTT.